Listed below are T cell receptor beta chains from one sample, sequenced in a study of beta chain features in type 1 diabetes. Measured with immunoSEQ multiplex PCR; TCRdb has only the in-frame clones, and not every one. Altogether 300,000 to 450,000 clones are present, around a fifth being singletons, with the ten largest covering about 0.045%. Sequenced material: naive CD4+ T cells from blood. All receptors derive from a woman between 18 and 30 years old in good health. The CDR3 runs from the conserved cysteine through the conserved F or W. The order of the fields is clone size, J gene, V gene, CDR3 protein. Some rows mark clone size as missing; the rest say once, few, many or name a class of expanded clone.

clone size: NA; J gene: TRBJ2-5; V gene: TRBV7-2; CDR3 protein: CASGRLKETQYF
clone size: NA; J gene: TRBJ1-2; V gene: TRBV11-2; CDR3 protein: CASSYKGDLGDGYTF
clone size: NA; J gene: TRBJ1-2; V gene: TRBV6-4; CDR3 protein: CASSPSGTGGHTF
clone size: NA; J gene: TRBJ2-1; V gene: TRBV9; CDR3 protein: CASSVQGATEQFF
clone size: NA; J gene: TRBJ2-7; V gene: TRBV5-1; CDR3 protein: CASSSAEGRQYF
clone size: NA; J gene: TRBJ1-1; V gene: TRBV5-1; CDR3 protein: CASSLAAGGIPEAFF
clone size: NA; J gene: TRBJ2-1; V gene: TRBV2; CDR3 protein: CASSGVGGPNEQFF
clone size: NA; J gene: TRBJ1-1; V gene: TRBV5-1; CDR3 protein: CASSLAPQGMNTEAFF
clone size: NA; J gene: TRBJ2-7; V gene: TRBV7-9; CDR3 protein: CASSGLAGGSYEQYF
clone size: few; J gene: TRBJ1-1; V gene: TRBV29-1; CDR3 protein: CSVDVQPMNTEAFF
clone size: NA; J gene: TRBJ2-5; V gene: TRBV4-3; CDR3 protein: CASSQDTSGETQYF
clone size: NA; J gene: TRBJ1-2; V gene: TRBV5-5; CDR3 protein: CASSYADRGGYGYTF
clone size: NA; J gene: TRBJ2-1; V gene: TRBV29-1; CDR3 protein: CSLTRGGTTDNEQFF
clone size: few; J gene: TRBJ1-2; V gene: TRBV29-1; CDR3 protein: CSVEGTGRNYGYTF
clone size: NA; J gene: TRBJ1-1; V gene: TRBV7-9; CDR3 protein: CASSPSDRGAFF
clone size: NA; J gene: TRBJ2-5; V gene: TRBV5-1; CDR3 protein: CASSLGSGQETQYF
clone size: NA; J gene: TRBJ1-2; V gene: TRBV5-1; CDR3 protein: CASSTGQGNGYTF
clone size: NA; J gene: TRBJ1-1; V gene: TRBV30; CDR3 protein: CAWSVRGNTEAFF
clone size: few; J gene: TRBJ2-1; V gene: TRBV11-2; CDR3 protein: CASSLGEGSYNEQFF
clone size: few; J gene: TRBJ2-7; V gene: TRBV30; CDR3 protein: CAWSVHAIPRYEQYF
clone size: NA; J gene: TRBJ2-1; V gene: TRBV6-4; CDR3 protein: CASSDSAVGEQFF
clone size: NA; J gene: TRBJ2-5; V gene: TRBV25-1; CDR3 protein: CASSERRHEGTQYF
clone size: few; J gene: TRBJ2-5; V gene: TRBV7-9; CDR3 protein: CASSFGGGETQYF
clone size: NA; J gene: TRBJ2-4; V gene: TRBV30; CDR3 protein: CAWSQVTGNIQYF
clone size: NA; J gene: TRBJ1-1; V gene: TRBV20-1; CDR3 protein: CSAAGTLAFF
clone size: few; J gene: TRBJ2-7; V gene: TRBV13; CDR3 protein: CASSNRRLAGQYEQYF
clone size: NA; J gene: TRBJ1-2; V gene: TRBV5-1; CDR3 protein: CASSLDQGGNGYTF
clone size: NA; J gene: TRBJ2-5; V gene: TRBV6-5; CDR3 protein: CASAVRGETQYF
clone size: NA; J gene: TRBJ2-2; V gene: TRBV19; CDR3 protein: CASSGAGELFF
clone size: NA; J gene: TRBJ2-7; V gene: TRBV7-2; CDR3 protein: CASSFASGGTWSEQYF
clone size: few; J gene: TRBJ2-1; V gene: TRBV6-1; CDR3 protein: CASRERDRVEDEQFF
clone size: NA; J gene: TRBJ2-3; V gene: TRBV9; CDR3 protein: CASSAPPGGLALFGTDTQYF
clone size: few; J gene: TRBJ2-7; V gene: TRBV4-2; CDR3 protein: CASSQDWGRHSYEQYF
clone size: NA; J gene: TRBJ2-5; V gene: TRBV28; CDR3 protein: CASTKLSGGKTQYF
clone size: NA; J gene: TRBJ1-1; V gene: TRBV5-4; CDR3 protein: CASSWLGGSAFF
clone size: few; J gene: TRBJ2-5; V gene: TRBV7-2; CDR3 protein: CASSWSGGQETQYF
clone size: few; J gene: TRBJ1-1; V gene: TRBV29-1; CDR3 protein: CSVSRGNTEAFF
clone size: NA; J gene: TRBJ2-3; V gene: TRBV18; CDR3 protein: CASSPREPTDTQYF
clone size: few; J gene: TRBJ2-1; V gene: TRBV7-9; CDR3 protein: CASSSRLLAGSSSYNEQFF
clone size: NA; J gene: TRBJ1-1; V gene: TRBV6-5; CDR3 protein: CASSWDRANTEAFF
clone size: few; J gene: TRBJ2-7; V gene: TRBV30; CDR3 protein: CAWLRGGSSYEQYF
clone size: NA; J gene: TRBJ1-1; V gene: TRBV30; CDR3 protein: CAWRYRGNTEAFF
clone size: NA; J gene: TRBJ2-7; V gene: TRBV30; CDR3 protein: CAWSVNGGEQYF
clone size: few; J gene: TRBJ2-2; V gene: TRBV29-1; CDR3 protein: CSVERGGTGGELFF
clone size: few; J gene: TRBJ2-3; V gene: TRBV14; CDR3 protein: CASSQGATDTQYF
clone size: NA; J gene: TRBJ2-3; V gene: TRBV11-2; CDR3 protein: CASSLRTDTQYF
clone size: NA; J gene: TRBJ2-3; V gene: TRBV29-1; CDR3 protein: CSVATITDTQYF
clone size: few; J gene: TRBJ1-4; V gene: TRBV2; CDR3 protein: CASSGTGATNEKLFF
clone size: few; J gene: TRBJ2-2; V gene: TRBV11-2; CDR3 protein: CASSSPRLKELFF
clone size: NA; J gene: TRBJ1-4; V gene: TRBV30; CDR3 protein: CAWSTGVVNEKLFF
clone size: NA; J gene: TRBJ1-5; V gene: TRBV7-8; CDR3 protein: CASSLKDRGRDGNQPQHF
clone size: few; J gene: TRBJ2-1; V gene: TRBV7-9; CDR3 protein: CASTRQGWNEQFF
clone size: few; J gene: TRBJ2-1; V gene: TRBV6-6; CDR3 protein: CASSDRGLLYNEQFF
clone size: NA; J gene: TRBJ2-5; V gene: TRBV5-1; CDR3 protein: CASSLTDSGTQYF
clone size: few; J gene: TRBJ2-3; V gene: TRBV4-1; CDR3 protein: CASSQEGPGTGGMTDTQYF